This T cell receptor beta chain appears in the sequencing data of a study of control samples from healthy donors and cancer patients. The CDR3 consists of 15 residues. Trimming took 3 bases from V and 8 from J; bases not matched to a gene: 6. The germline CDR1 and CDR2 sequences are LGHDT and YNNKEL (reference sequence). Produced via immunoSEQ multiplex PCR; TCRdb's table is partial and in-frame only. The data contain approximately 79,000 clones, around 91% of them singletons. This clonotype was sampled from a man aged 50 to 60 in good health. Input material: blood. V gene TRBV3-1 (or the pseudogene TRBV3-2) combines with J gene TRBJ1-4, with 10 nucleotides matching TRBD1. The CDR3 nucleotides are TGTGCCAGCAGCCAGAGACAGGGGGCAAGGGAAAAACTGTTTTTT. Encoded protein: CASSQRQGAREKLFF.